This T cell receptor beta chain was identified during a study of T cells after yellow fever vaccination. This clonotype was counted a few times. Its matching antigen is unknown. Regarding the study as a whole: FACS-sorted repertoires could harbor abundant contaminating bulk-population clonotypes.

5'RACE template switching produced TCR cDNA carrying a universal primer site and UMIs. TCRdb re-derived calls from the 5' RACE reads in MiXCR, one entry per CDR3 protein. Of some 560,000 distinct CDR3 sequences listed, roughly 17% are singletons. This CDR3 comprises 15 residues. Germline CDR1 and CDR2: LGHNA and YNFKEQ. V lost 0 bases to trimming and J lost 4 bases, with 12 bases between them. This receptor was identified in a man aged 18 to 30 who received the YFV17D yellow fever vaccine. V usage is TRBV4-2 and J usage is TRBJ1-2, with a weak D call TRBD1 (6 bases). Source: PBMCs, taken 5 days after the first yellow fever vaccination. The CDR3 sequence: CASSQESGGSYGYTF. The CDR3 DNA sequence: TGTGCCAGCAGCCAAGAAAGCGGGGGCAGCTATGGCTACACCTTC.